This T cell receptor beta chain came from a study of CD8+ T cells in alopecia areata. Study at large: Those treated were given oral tofacitinib at 5 to 10 mg twice daily. Percentage of affected scalp area was the basis on which treated patients' severity was scored.

Study-wide results and caveats: Persistence in scalp and blood during tofacitinib was observed for many expanded lesional clones.

With respect to this clone: Its target is unknown.

Treatment in this sample: oral pan-JAK inhibitor, 5-10 mg twice daily. Samples from alopecia areata patients were lesional scalp punch biopsies and peripheral blood. This CDR3 is built from 17 residues. Germline V gene sequence: CDR1 SGHVS, CDR2 FNYEAQ. With 5 bases clipped from V and 4 bases from J, the junction kept 5 bases outside the gene matches. Investigators isolated RNA and reverse transcribed it into cDNA to act as the sequencing template. Using immunoSEQ multiplex PCR, the repertoire was profiled, and TCRdb retains in-frame clones only, with some absent. The sample lists about 13,000 clones, 65% to 70% seen once, with about 7% in the top ten.

The TCR sequence derives from a human donor with alopecia areata. The sample was skin, taken at week 4, from a patient treated with tofacitinib. The chain joins TRBV7-6 to TRBJ2-2; 15 nucleotides agree with TRBD2. CDR3 amino acids: CASSRTSGGATTGELFF. As DNA, the CDR3 is TGTGCCAGCAGCCGGACTAGCGGGGGGGCCACCACCGGGGAGCTGTTTTTT.